This T cell receptor (beta chain) comes out of a study of somatic mutations in cytotoxic T cells in rheumatoid arthritis. Across the study: Some V beta antibody-stained T-cell populations were flow-sorted at nearly 100% purity, including V beta1+ cells sequenced for TCRB.

Germline lookup yields CDR1 MNHEY and CDR2 SMNVEV (reference sequence). The V and J ends lost 5 bases and 1 base respectively, with 12 bases between them. The CDR3 covers 14 residues. The protocol was immunoSEQ multiplex PCR, while the TCRdb copy is restricted to in-frame clones and leaves out a portion. The sample shows 15,000 to 20,000 clones, around 79% of them seen only once. The TCR was taken from an adult with rheumatoid arthritis. The chain couples TRBV27 to TRBJ2-7, with D possibly called TRBD1 or TRBD2 (5 bases each). The sequencing input was CD8+ T cells sorted from blood. This CDR3 is CASSLTGPSYEQYF. As DNA, the CDR3 is TGTGCCAGCAGTCTCACGGGGCCATCCTACGAGCAGTACTTC.